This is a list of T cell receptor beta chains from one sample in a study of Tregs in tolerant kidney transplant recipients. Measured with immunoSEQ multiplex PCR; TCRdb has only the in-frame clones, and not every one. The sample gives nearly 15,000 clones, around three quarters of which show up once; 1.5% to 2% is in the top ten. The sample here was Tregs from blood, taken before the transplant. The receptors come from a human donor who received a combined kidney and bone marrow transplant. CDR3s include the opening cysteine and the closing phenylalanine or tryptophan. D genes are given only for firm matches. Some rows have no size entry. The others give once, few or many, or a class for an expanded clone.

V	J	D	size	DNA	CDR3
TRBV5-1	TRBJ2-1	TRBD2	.	TGCGCCAGCAGCTTGGATCCGACTAGCATGGAGTTCTTC	CASSLDPTSMEFF
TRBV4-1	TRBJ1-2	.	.	TGCGCCAGCAGCCCCTGGGGCGGAAACTATGGCTACACCTTC	CASSPWGGNYGYTF
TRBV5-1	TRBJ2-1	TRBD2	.	TGCGCCAGCAGCCCACTAGCGGGGGGGCACAATGAGCAGTTCTTC	CASSPLAGGHNEQFF
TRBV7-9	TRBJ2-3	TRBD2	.	TGTGCCAGCAGCCACAGTGGGGGGGGCACAGATACGCAGTATTTT	CASSHSGGGTDTQYF
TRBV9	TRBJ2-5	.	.	TGTGCCAGCAGCGTAGCCGGCAGGGCGGGGGAGACCCAGTACTTC	CASSVAGRAGETQYF
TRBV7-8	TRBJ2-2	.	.	TGTGCCAGCAGCAATAACCTCGTCGGCACCGGGGAGCTGTTTTTT	CASSNNLVGTGELFF
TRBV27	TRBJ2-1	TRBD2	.	TGTGCCAGCAGATTACCTAGCGGGAGGCCCAATGAGCAGTTCTTC	CASRLPSGRPNEQFF
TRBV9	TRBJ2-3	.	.	TGTGCCAGCAGCGTAGGGGGTCCGGGGTATAGCACAGATACGCAGTATTTT	CASSVGGPGYSTDTQYF
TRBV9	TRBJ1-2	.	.	TGTGCCAGCAGCGTAGATCGCCCCCTCCCCTACGGCTATGGCTACACCTTC	CASSVDRPLPYGYGYTF
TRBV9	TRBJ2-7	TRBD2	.	TGTGCCAGCAGCGTAGGGGGGGGGATAGGCGAGCAGTACTTC	CASSVGGGIGEQYF
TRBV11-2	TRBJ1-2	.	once	TGTGCCAGCAGCTTAGGGGGGGGTAGTGGCTACACCTTC	CASSLGGGSGYTF
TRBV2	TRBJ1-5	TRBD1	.	TGTGCCAGCAGTGTCGCGACAGGGGGCAAGTGGAGCAATCAGCCCCAGCATTTT	CASSVATGGKWSNQPQHF
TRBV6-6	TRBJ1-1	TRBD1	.	TGTGCCAGCAGGACAGGGGGTGTGAACACTGAAGCTTTCTTT	CASRTGGVNTEAFF
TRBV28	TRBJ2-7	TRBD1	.	TGTGCCAGCAGTTCCAGACAGGGCTGGGCCTACGAGCAGTACTTC	CASSSRQGWAYEQYF
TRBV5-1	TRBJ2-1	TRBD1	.	TGCGCCAGCAGCTTGGGGGGGACAGGGCCCTACAATGAGCAGTTCTTC	CASSLGGTGPYNEQFF
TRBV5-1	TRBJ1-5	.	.	TGCGCCAGCAGCTTCGGGGGGAATCAGCCCCAGCATTTT	CASSFGGNQPQHF
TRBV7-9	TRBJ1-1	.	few	TGTGCCAGCAGCTTAGCCAGGGGGAACACTGAAGCTTTCTTT	CASSLARGNTEAFF
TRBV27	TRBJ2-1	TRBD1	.	TGTGCCAGCAAGCTGGCGCCCGTGACAGGGGGTCACAATGAGCAGTTCTTC	CASKLAPVTGGHNEQFF
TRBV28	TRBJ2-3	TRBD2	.	TGTGCCAGCACCGGGGGGACAGATACGCAGTATTTT	CASTGGTDTQYF
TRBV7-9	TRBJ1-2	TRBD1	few	TGTGCCAGCAGCTTAACAGGGGGCGATGGCTACACCTTC	CASSLTGGDGYTF
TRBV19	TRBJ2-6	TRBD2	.	TGTGCCAGTAGTCTGGGACTAGCGGTTCGCTCTGGGGCCAACGTCCTGACTTTC	CASSLGLAVRSGANVLTF
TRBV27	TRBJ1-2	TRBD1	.	TGTGCCAGCAGTCCCCGGACAGGGGCCAGACCGGTTTATGGCTACACCTTC	CASSPRTGARPVYGYTF
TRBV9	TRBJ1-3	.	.	TGTGCCAGCAGCGTTGGAGGGGTGTGGGAGGTTGACACCATATATTTT	CASSVGGVWEVDTIYF
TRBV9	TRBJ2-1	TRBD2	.	TGTGCCAGCAGCGTCACTAGCGGGGCCTCCTACAATGAGCAGTTCTTC	CASSVTSGASYNEQFF
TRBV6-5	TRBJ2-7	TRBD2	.	TGTGCCAGCAGACGGACTAGCGGGAGTTGGGAGCAGTACTTC	CASRRTSGSWEQYF
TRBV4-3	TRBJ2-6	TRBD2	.	TGCGCCAGCAGCCAAGATCCGACTAGCGGGAGGGCCCTCGGTGGGGCCAACGTCCTGACTTTC	CASSQDPTSGRALGGANVLTF
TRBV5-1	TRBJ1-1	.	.	TGCGCCAGCCTCCCCGGGGGGGCTATGAACACTGAAGCTTTCTTT	CASLPGGAMNTEAFF
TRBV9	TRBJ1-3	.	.	TGTGCCAGCAGAAGGGGGAACGGAAACACCATATATTTT	CASRRGNGNTIYF
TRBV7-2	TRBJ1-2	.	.	TGTGCCAGCAGCTTACCCCCAAGTAGCTATGGCTACACCTTC	CASSLPPSSYGYTF
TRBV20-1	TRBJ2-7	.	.	TGCAGTGCTAGTACGGGCTACGAGCAGTACTTC	CSASTGYEQYF
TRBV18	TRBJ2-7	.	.	TGTGCCAGCTCACCCCCGAATTCCCGGGGTTACTTC	CASSPPNSRGYF
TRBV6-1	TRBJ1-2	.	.	TGTGCCAGCAGTGAAGCCCTTAACTATGGCTACACCTTC	CASSEALNYGYTF
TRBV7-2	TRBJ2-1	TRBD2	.	TGTGCCAGCAGCCCCCAAGTCCGGGAGGGGGGCGATGAGCAGTTCTTC	CASSPQVREGGDEQFF
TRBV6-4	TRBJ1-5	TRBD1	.	TGTGCCAGCAGTCCCCAGGGGGGCGGCAATCAGCCCCAGCATTTT	CASSPQGGGNQPQHF
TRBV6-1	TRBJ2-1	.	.	TGTGCCAGCACGGGGGGCTGGTCCTACAATGAGCAGTTCTTC	CASTGGWSYNEQFF
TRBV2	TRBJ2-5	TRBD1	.	TGTGCCAGCAGTGCAGGACAGGGGGTGTCGTCCCAGTACTTC	CASSAGQGVSSQYF
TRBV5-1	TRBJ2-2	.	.	TGCGCCAGCAGCTCCATTGGGGTTCCGGGGACCGGGGAGCTGTTTTTT	CASSSIGVPGTGELFF
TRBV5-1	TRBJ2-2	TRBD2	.	TGCGCCAGCAGCCCCCTGGCGGGGGGGTACACCGGGGAGCTGTTTTTT	CASSPLAGGYTGELFF
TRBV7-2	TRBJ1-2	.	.	TGTGCCAGCAGCTTTCTCGGTGGCTACACCTTC	CASSFLGGYTF
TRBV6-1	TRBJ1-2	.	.	TGTGCCAGCAGCCTCAGGGTGAACCTACCCCATGGCTACACCTTC	CASSLRVNLPHGYTF
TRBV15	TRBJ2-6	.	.	TGTGCCACCAGCAGCCACAGAACCTTCTCTGGGGCCAACGTCCTGACTTTC	CATSSHRTFSGANVLTF
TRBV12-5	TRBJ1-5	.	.	TGTGCTAGTGGTCTAGCCCACACAGGGTTGGGCAATCAGCCCCAGCATTTT	CASGLAHTGLGNQPQHF
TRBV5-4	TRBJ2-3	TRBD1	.	TGTGCCAGCAGCTTTGGACAGGTGATGGATACGCAGTATTTT	CASSFGQVMDTQYF
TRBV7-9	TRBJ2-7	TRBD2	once	TGTGCCAGCAGCTACCGGGGACTAGCGGGAGCCTACGAGCAGTACTTC	CASSYRGLAGAYEQYF
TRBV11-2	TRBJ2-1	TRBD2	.	TGTGCCAGCAGCCCCACCCCACCGGGGCGGGGGAGCTCCTACAATGAGCAGTTCTTC	CASSPTPPGRGSSYNEQFF
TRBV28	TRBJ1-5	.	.	TGTGCCAGCACCCTGGGGGGTCCCCAGCATTTT	CASTLGGPQHF
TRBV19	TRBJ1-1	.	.	TGTGCCAGTAGTCCCGTCAGGGACACTGAAGCTTTCTTT	CASSPVRDTEAFF
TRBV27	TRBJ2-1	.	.	TGTGCCAGCAGTTCCCCCTTTGGTGCTAGCGTACAGGATGAGCAGTTCTTC	CASSSPFGASVQDEQFF
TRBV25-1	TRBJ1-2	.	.	TGTGCCAGCGGGTGGGGGGATGGCTACACCTTC	CASGWGDGYTF
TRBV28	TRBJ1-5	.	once	TGTGCCAGCAGTTTAGGGGCCAGATATCAGCCCCAGCATTTT	CASSLGARYQPQHF
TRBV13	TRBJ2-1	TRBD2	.	TGTGCCAGCAGCCGCTTAGGGACTAGCGGGGGGCCGAGCTCCTACAATGAGCAGTTCTTC	CASSRLGTSGGPSSYNEQFF
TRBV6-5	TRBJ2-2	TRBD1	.	TGTGCCAGCAGTTCGAGACAGGGGAACACCGGGGAGCTGTTTTTT	CASSSRQGNTGELFF
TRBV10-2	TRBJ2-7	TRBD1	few	TGCGCCAGCAGTGACTCCAGGGGGTTTGTCTACGAGCAGTACTTC	CASSDSRGFVYEQYF
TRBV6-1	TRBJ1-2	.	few	TGTGCCAGCAGTATGGGGCAGGGCTATGGCTACACCTTC	CASSMGQGYGYTF
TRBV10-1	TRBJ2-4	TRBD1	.	TGCGCCAGCAGTCGACAGGGACCCGATCAGTACTTC	CASSRQGPDQYF
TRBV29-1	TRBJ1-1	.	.	TGCAGCGTTGAGCAGAGGACTGAAGCTTTCTTT	CSVEQRTEAFF
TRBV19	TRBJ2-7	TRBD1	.	TGTGCCAGTAGTATAGTAGGGGGCCTCGAGCAGTACTTC	CASSIVGGLEQYF